Following are 8 T cell receptor beta chains from one sample sequenced in a study of cytomegalovirus exposure and HLA in healthy donors. The PCR ran on 60 Vbeta and 13 Jbeta primers. Sequencing used immunoSEQ multiplex PCR; TCRdb keeps in-frame clones, though not all of them. The sample carries 35,000 to 45,000 clones, approximately 57% recorded once. The sequencing sample was made of PBMCs. The receptors stem from a man in his sixties in good health and CMV-seropositive.

This chain joins TRBV28 and TRBJ2-5; D possibly corresponds to TRBD1 (6 bases). Germline loops: CDR1 MDHEN, CDR2 SYDVKM. This CDR3 contains 15 residues. The ends were cut back, 1 base at V and 2 bases at J, with 11 bases in the middle. The CDR3 here is CASSLSGTNQETQYF. Here the CDR3 DNA reads TGTGCCAGCAGTTTATCAGGGACAAATCAAGAGACCCAGTACTTC.

In its sample, this clone was seen once. The chain uses TRBV4-3 and TRBJ2-1, with 8 bases matching TRBD2. Germline values: CDR1 LGHNA, CDR2 YSLEER. The V segment lost 0 bases and the J segment 6 bases; nucleotides outside the gene matches: 4. The CDR3 runs 15 residues. The CDR3 here is CASSQEVAGRNEQFF. The CDR3 DNA follows: TGCGCCAGCAGCCAAGAGGTAGCGGGGCGCAATGAGCAGTTCTTC.

This clone has a handful of counts. J is TRBJ2-1 and V is TRBV5-5; possibly TRBD1 for D (6 bases). CDR1 and CDR2 from the germline V gene are SGHKS and YYEKEE (reference sequence). The V gene lost 4 bases and the J gene lost 3 bases, with 17 bases spanning the gap. The CDR3 is 16 amino acids. The CDR3 protein is CASSLNPGVGYNEQFF. As DNA, the CDR3 is TGTGCCAGCAGCCTAAACCCAGGGGTCGGCTACAATGAGCAGTTCTTC. Supplemented by reference TRBV5-5 and TRBJ2-1, the full variable domain reads DAGVTQSPTHLIKTRGQQVTLRCSPISGHKSVSWYQQVLGQGPQFIFQYYEKEERGRGNFPDRFSARQFPNYSSELNVNALLLGDSALYLCASSLNPGVGYNEQFFGPGTRLTVL.

This chain connects TRBV10-3 to TRBJ2-7, with 8 bases aligning to TRBD2. Germline V lookup: CDR1 ENHRY, CDR2 SYGVKD. V lost 0 bases, J lost 3 bases, and 10 bases stayed unmatched. The CDR3 sequence is 17 residues long. The CDR3 spells CAISESSLAGKSYEQYF. CDR3 sequence (DNA): TGTGCCATCAGTGAGTCGAGCTTAGCGGGAAAAAGCTACGAGCAGTACTTC.

The CDR3 DNA reads TGTGCCTGGAACAGCGGGGACCCCGGGACTGAAGCTTTCTTT. Amino acid sequence: CAWNSGDPGTEAFF. V is TRBV30 and J is TRBJ1-1; D might be TRBD1 (5 bases). CDR1 and CDR2 from the germline V gene are GTSNPN and SVGIG (reference sequence). V gave up 4 bases and J gave up 5 bases, with 17 bases separating them. There are 14 residues in the CDR3.

The rearrangement uses TRBV5-1 and TRBJ2-1; 12 bases are a match to TRBD2. V shed 4 bases and J 5 bases; nucleotides not matched to a gene: 7. Germline V gives CDR1 SGHRS, CDR2 YFSETQ. This CDR3 comprises 16 residues. The chain's CDR3 is CASSIRLAGVDNEQFF. DNA of the CDR3: TGCGCCAGCAGCATCCGACTAGCGGGAGTGGACAATGAGCAGTTCTTC. Together with reference TRBV5-1 and TRBJ2-1, the CDR3 gives the full variable domain: KAGVTQTPRYLIKTRGQQVTLSCSPISGHRSVSWYQQTPGQGLQFLFEYFSETQRNKGNFPGRFSGRQFSNSRSEMNVSTLELGDSALYLCASSIRLAGVDNEQFFGPGTRLTVL.

This clone has more than one count but fewer than ten. The chain uses TRBV6-4 and TRBJ2-3; no clear D. Trimming stripped 6 bases from V and 1 base from J, with 8 bases between. Per germline, CDR1 MRHNA and CDR2 SNTAGT. This CDR3 has 13 residues. The CDR3 region is CASSNEGTDTQYF. The CDR3, as DNA: TGTGCCAGCAGCAATGAGGGCACAGATACGCAGTATTTT.

The CDR3 is CASSGRTGGSYEQYF. The CDR3 DNA reads TGCGCCAGCAGCGGTCGGACAGGGGGGTCCTACGAGCAGTACTTC. The V call is TRBV4-1, the J call TRBJ2-7; 10 nucleotides match TRBD1. Trimming at V came to 5 bases and at J to 1 base, leaving 5 bases not matched to a gene. CDR1 is MGHRA and CDR2 is YSYEKL in the germline V gene. The CDR3 sequence is 15 residues long.